This TCR beta chain is from a study of blood T cell repertoires in COVID-19. Original data processing: From reference gene primer amplification, estimates of nucleated cell counts were derived. Assay used: immunoSEQ multiplex PCR; TCRdb lists only in-frame clones, some missing. Clone size and V and J calls were adopted from that table, with D and trimming inferred from the DNA. The repertoire consists of about 200,000 clones, with roughly 90% occurring once and the leading ten covering 0.78%. Germline values: CDR1 SEHNR, CDR2 FQNEAQ (reference sequence). V gave up 3 bases and J gave up 6 bases, with 13 bases separating them. The CDR3 has 14 residues.

The sequenced sample consisted of peripheral blood. The V call is TRBV7-9, the J call TRBJ2-3; tentatively, D is TRBD2 (7 bases). The clonotype originates from a woman in her 70s with acute or convalescent COVID-19. CDR3 protein: CASSFWGGADTQYF. CDR3 coding DNA: TGTGCCAGCAGCTTTTGGGGGGGCGCCGATACGCAGTATTTT.